This TCR beta chain is drawn from a study of blood T cell repertoires in COVID-19. Profiled with immunoSEQ multiplex PCR; TCRdb holds only in-frame clones, not every one. Among about 190,000 clones listed, almost 85% were seen once. V lost 5 bases, J lost 6 bases, and 5 bases lay in between. Germline CDR1 is MNHNY and CDR2 is SVGAGI (reference sequence). This CDR3 spans 11 amino acids. This clonotype originated in an older woman with active or convalescent COVID-19. The source material was peripheral blood. The J gene is TRBJ2-1, the V gene TRBV6-6; D is ambiguous. The CDR3 protein is CASSPLNEQFF. The CDR3 nucleotides are TGTGCCAGCAGTCCCCTCAATGAGCAGTTCTTC.